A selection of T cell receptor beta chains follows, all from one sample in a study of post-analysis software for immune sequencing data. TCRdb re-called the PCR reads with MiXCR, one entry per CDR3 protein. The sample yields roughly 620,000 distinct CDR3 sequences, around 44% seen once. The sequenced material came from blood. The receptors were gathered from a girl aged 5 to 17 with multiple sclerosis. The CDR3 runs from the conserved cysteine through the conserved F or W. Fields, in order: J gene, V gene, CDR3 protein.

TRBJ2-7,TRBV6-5,CASSYVSGQSYEQYF
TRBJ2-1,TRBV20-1,CSARDSGGRAYNEQFF
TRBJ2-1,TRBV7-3,CASSLAASNVNEQFF
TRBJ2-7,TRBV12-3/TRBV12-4,CASSFGGTYEQYF
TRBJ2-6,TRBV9,CASSVDTSGPLPRRANVLTF
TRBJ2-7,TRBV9,CASSVENSAYEQYF
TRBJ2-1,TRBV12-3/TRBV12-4,CASSSGFRDEQFF
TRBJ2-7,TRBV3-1,CASSQQKTSGRYGEQYF
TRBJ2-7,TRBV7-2,CASSFPTSGTSGEYEQYF
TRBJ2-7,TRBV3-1,CASSLSGDRASYEQYF
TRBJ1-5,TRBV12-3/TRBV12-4,CASSFKGQGKGDQPQHF
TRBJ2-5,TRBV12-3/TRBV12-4,CASSPFPGRPSGQETQYF
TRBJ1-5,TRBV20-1,CSARGGAGKGNQPQHF
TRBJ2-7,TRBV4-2,CASSSRPGGYEQYF
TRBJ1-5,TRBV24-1,CATSDQRASVWQPQHF
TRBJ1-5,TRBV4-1,CASSPPLSQPQHF
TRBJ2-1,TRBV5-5,CASSFNTDEQFF
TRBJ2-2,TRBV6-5,CASLDAVGELFF
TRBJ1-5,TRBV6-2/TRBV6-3,CASSFAGTGGNQPQHF
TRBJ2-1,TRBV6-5,CASLSLGYNEQFF
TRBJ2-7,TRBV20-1,CSASPTSGPYEQYF
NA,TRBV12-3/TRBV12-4,CATTYEQYF
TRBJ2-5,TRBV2,CASSQKETQYF
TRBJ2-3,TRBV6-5,CASRPGLAGVGDTQYF
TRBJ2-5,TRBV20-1,CSARQGAIETQYF
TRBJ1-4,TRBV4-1,CASSPRGVVSEKLFF
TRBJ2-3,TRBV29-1,CSVGGLAGNGGNTDTQYF
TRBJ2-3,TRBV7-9,CASSDWLADTQYF